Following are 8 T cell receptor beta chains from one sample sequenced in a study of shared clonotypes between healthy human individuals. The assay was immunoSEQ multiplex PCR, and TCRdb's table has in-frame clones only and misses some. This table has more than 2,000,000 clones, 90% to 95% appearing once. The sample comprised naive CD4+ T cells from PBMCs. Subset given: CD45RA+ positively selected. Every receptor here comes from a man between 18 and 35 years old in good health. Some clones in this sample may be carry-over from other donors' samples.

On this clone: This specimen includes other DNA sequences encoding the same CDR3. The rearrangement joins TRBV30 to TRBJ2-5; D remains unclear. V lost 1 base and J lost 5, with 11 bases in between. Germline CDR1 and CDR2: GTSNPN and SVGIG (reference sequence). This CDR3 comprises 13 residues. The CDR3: CAWSGYFQETQYF. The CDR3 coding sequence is TGTGCCTGGAGTGGTTACTTCCAGGAGACCCAGTACTTC.

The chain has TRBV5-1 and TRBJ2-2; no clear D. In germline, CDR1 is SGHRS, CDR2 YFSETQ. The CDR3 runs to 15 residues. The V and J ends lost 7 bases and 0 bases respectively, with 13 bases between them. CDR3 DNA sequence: TGCGCCAGCGTCTCCTCCGGTCCGAACACCGGGGAGCTGTTTTTT. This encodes CASVSSGPNTGELFF. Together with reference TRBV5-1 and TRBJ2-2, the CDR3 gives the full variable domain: KAGVTQTPRYLIKTRGQQVTLSCSPISGHRSVSWYQQTPGQGLQFLFEYFSETQRNKGNFPGRFSGRQFSNSRSEMNVSTLELGDSALYLCASVSSGPNTGELFFGEGSRLTVL.

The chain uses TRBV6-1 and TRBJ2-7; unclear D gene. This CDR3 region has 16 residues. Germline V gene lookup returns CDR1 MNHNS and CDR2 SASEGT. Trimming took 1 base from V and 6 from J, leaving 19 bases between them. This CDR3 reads CASSEGYTHGGLEQYF. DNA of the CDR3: TGTGCCAGCAGTGAAGGATACACTCACGGCGGCCTCGAGCAGTACTTC.

CDR3 in amino acids: CASGGVSGKGWGTQYF. As DNA, the CDR3 is TGTGCCAGCGGAGGGGTTAGCGGGAAAGGATGGGGTACCCAGTACTTC. The rearrangement links TRBV27 to TRBJ2-5; TRBD2 agrees at 8 bases. CDR3 size: 16 residues. The V segment lost 8 bases and the J segment 8 bases; nucleotides outside the gene matches: 19. Looked up from germline, CDR1 is MNHEY and CDR2 is SMNVEV (reference sequence).

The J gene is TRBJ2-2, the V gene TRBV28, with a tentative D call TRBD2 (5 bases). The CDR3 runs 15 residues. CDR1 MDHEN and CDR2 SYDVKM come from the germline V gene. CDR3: CATITGNKNTGELFF. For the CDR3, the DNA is TGTGCAACCATCACGGGGAACAAAAACACCGGGGAGCTGTTTTTT.

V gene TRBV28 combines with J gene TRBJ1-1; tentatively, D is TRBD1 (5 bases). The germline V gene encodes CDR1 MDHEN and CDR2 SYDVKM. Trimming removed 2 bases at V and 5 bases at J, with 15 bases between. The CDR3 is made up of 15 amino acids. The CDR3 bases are TGTGCCAGCAGTTTACTCTCAGGGTCAGCAACTGAAGCTTTCTTT. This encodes CASSLLSGSATEAFF.

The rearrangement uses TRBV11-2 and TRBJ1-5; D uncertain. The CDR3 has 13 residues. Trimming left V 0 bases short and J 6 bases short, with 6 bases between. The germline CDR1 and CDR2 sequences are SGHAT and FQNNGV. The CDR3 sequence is CASSLDRIQPQHF. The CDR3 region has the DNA TGTGCCAGCAGCTTAGATCGCATTCAGCCCCAGCATTTT.

CDR3 DNA: TGTGCCAGCAGCCCTGGGGGGCCCAATGAGCAGTTCTTC. Protein product: CASSPGGPNEQFF. This sequence joins TRBV7-9 and TRBJ2-1; D is possibly TRBD1 or TRBD2 (6 bases each). Germline V lookup: CDR1 SEHNR, CDR2 FQNEAQ (reference sequence). The CDR3 runs to 13 residues. V lost 5 bases and J lost 6, with 11 bases in between.